The rows below give T cell receptor beta chains drawn from one sample of a study of cytomegalovirus exposure and HLA in healthy donors. Sequencing was performed with immunoSEQ multiplex PCR; in TCRdb, only in-frame clones are kept and a portion is missing. The table lists roughly 180,000 clones, 80% of them singletons. The sequencing input was PBMCs. These receptors all stem from a woman in her twenties or thirties in good health and CMV-seronegative. CDR3s include the opening cysteine and the closing phenylalanine or tryptophan. The D gene is left open where the match is weak. Rows give clone size only sometimes, using once, few, many, or a class for an expanded clone.

V	J	D	size	DNA	CDR3
TRBV29-1	TRBJ2-3	NA	NA	TGCAGCGTTGGACAGATAATCACAGATACGCAGTATTTT	CSVGQIITDTQYF
TRBV2	TRBJ2-2	NA	NA	TGTGCCAGCAGTCAACAGGGCGTCAAGAACACCGGGGAGCTGTTTTTT	CASSQQGVKNTGELFF
TRBV12-5	TRBJ1-4	NA	NA	TGTGCTAGTGGTTTGTCCTCGGGGGTGGGGCTTACCGAAAAACTGTTTTTT	CASGLSSGVGLTEKLFF
TRBV4-1	TRBJ1-1	NA	NA	TGCGCCAGCAGCCAGCAGGGGTTTGACACTGAAGCTTTCTTT	CASSQQGFDTEAFF
TRBV14	TRBJ2-5	NA	NA	TGTGCCAGCAGCCATCTGGACACCTTCCAAGAGACCCAGTACTTC	CASSHLDTFQETQYF
TRBV5-6	TRBJ1-6	NA	NA	TGTGCCAGCAGCGGGGGGGCAGGGAATAATAATTCACCCCTCCACTTT	CASSGGAGNNNSPLHF
TRBV18	TRBJ2-7	NA	NA	TGTGCCAGCTCACCCCAGGGAATTAACTACGAGCAGTACTTC	CASSPQGINYEQYF
TRBV5-1	TRBJ2-7	NA	NA	TGCGCCAGCAGCTTGGCCACAGGTCCCTACGAGCAGTACTTC	CASSLATGPYEQYF
TRBV5-1	TRBJ2-3	NA	once	TGCGCCAGCAGCTTGAACAACGGGGGAACAGATACGCAGTATTTT	CASSLNNGGTDTQYF
TRBV5-1	TRBJ2-1	TRBD1	NA	TGCGCCAGCAGCTTGGAACAGGGGGATCAGCAGTTCTTC	CASSLEQGDQQFF
TRBV27	TRBJ2-5	TRBD2	NA	TGTGCCAGCAGTCCACGACTAGCGGGGGAGCCAGAGACCCAGTACTTC	CASSPRLAGEPETQYF
TRBV4-3	TRBJ2-7	TRBD1	NA	TGCGCCAGCAGCCAAACAGGGGGCCTTGGCGAGCAGTACTTC	CASSQTGGLGEQYF
TRBV7-6	TRBJ2-1	TRBD2	NA	TGTGCCAGCAGCTCCTCTAGCGGGGGTTGGAATGAGCAGTTCTTC	CASSSSSGGWNEQFF
TRBV21-1	TRBJ1-5	NA	NA	TGTGCCAGCAGCAAATTGGCGGGAAATCAGCCCCAGCATTTT	CASSKLAGNQPQHF
TRBV7-3	TRBJ2-3	TRBD2	NA	TGTGCCAGCAGGGTACAAGCGGGGGGGCTTGATACGCAGTATTTT	CASRVQAGGLDTQYF
TRBV6-1	TRBJ2-7	NA	NA	TGTGCCAGCAGTGAAGCGCCCCTAAGAAGCTCCTACGAGCAGTACTTC	CASSEAPLRSSYEQYF
TRBV4-3	TRBJ2-7	NA	NA	TGCGCCAGCAGCCTCTATCAATCGCGGGTTCCCTACGAGCAGTACTTC	CASSLYQSRVPYEQYF
TRBV9	TRBJ1-2	TRBD1	NA	TGTGCCAGCAGCCTAAGAGGGGACAGTATTAACTATGGCTACACCTTC	CASSLRGDSINYGYTF
TRBV7-3	TRBJ2-6	NA	NA	TGTGCCAGCAGCTTTGGCCAGAATGGGGCCAACGTCCTGACTTTC	CASSFGQNGANVLTF
TRBV7-5	TRBJ1-1	NA	NA	TGTGCCAGAAGCCAAGGTTGGGGAGGTGCTTTCTTT	CARSQGWGGAFF
TRBV4-2	TRBJ1-2	NA	NA	TGTGCCAGCAGCCAAGCAGGGTCCGATTACTATGGCTACACCTTC	CASSQAGSDYYGYTF
TRBV19	TRBJ1-2	NA	NA	TGTGCCAGTTCGACCGGGGGTAATTATGGCTACACCTTC	CASSTGGNYGYTF
TRBV14	TRBJ1-6	NA	NA	TGTGCCAGCAGCGCGAGCCCGCAGGGGATAGGGTCACCCCTCCACTTT	CASSASPQGIGSPLHF
TRBV7-9	TRBJ2-3	TRBD2	once	TGTGCCAGCAGCCCCCCTAGCGGGGGGGCTACAGATACGCAGTATTTT	CASSPPSGGATDTQYF
TRBV7-8	TRBJ2-2	NA	NA	TGTGCCAGCATCGAGGACACCGGGGAGCTGTTTTTT	CASIEDTGELFF
TRBV30	TRBJ2-5	TRBD2	NA	TGTGCCTGGAGTCGACTAGCGGGGGGGAGTGGGGAGACCCAGTACTTC	CAWSRLAGGSGETQYF
TRBV6-5	TRBJ2-5	NA	NA	TGTGCCAGCAGTTACTCGTTGCGACGGGGGTCAGAGACCCAGTACTTC	CASSYSLRRGSETQYF
TRBV19	TRBJ1-1	TRBD1	NA	TGTGCCAGTAGCCAAGGACAGGGTGCTGAAGCTTTCTTT	CASSQGQGAEAFF
TRBV7-3	TRBJ2-1	NA	NA	TGTGCCAGCAGCTCATCGGACTATACGAATGAGCAGTTCTTC	CASSSSDYTNEQFF
TRBV19	TRBJ2-5	NA	few	TGTGCCAGTAGTCGGAGGGGTCGGGGACTGTACCAAGAGACCCAGTACTTC	CASSRRGRGLYQETQYF
TRBV27	TRBJ1-2	NA	NA	TGTGCCAGCCGTACACCAGGGCTCTATGGCTACACCTTC	CASRTPGLYGYTF
TRBV28	TRBJ2-7	NA	NA	TGTGCCAGCAGTCCGGGCGGGCTGTTGGGCTACGAGCAGTACTTC	CASSPGGLLGYEQYF
TRBV2	TRBJ1-5	NA	few	TGTGCCAGCAGTCCTGCGAATCAGCCCCAGCATTTT	CASSPANQPQHF
TRBV14	TRBJ2-7	NA	NA	TGTGCCAGCAGCCAAGATTGGCCCAACGAGCAGTACTTC	CASSQDWPNEQYF